Listed below are T cell receptor beta chains from one sample, sequenced in a study of blood T cell repertoires in COVID-19. The assay was immunoSEQ multiplex PCR, and TCRdb's table has in-frame clones only and misses some. This table holds approximately 75,000 clones, 88% found once. Source material: peripheral blood. These receptors were obtained from a man aged 45-60 years with acute or convalescent COVID-19. Both conserved end residues are part of each CDR3. A D gene is named only where the DNA matches it firmly. Only part of the rows carry a size: once, few, many, or a class if the clone is expanded.

J,size,V,D,DNA,CDR3
TRBJ1-3,NA,TRBV12-3/TRBV12-4,NA,TGTGCCAGCAGATTGTCGGGGAACACCATATATTTT,CASRLSGNTIYF
TRBJ1-2,NA,TRBV18,NA,TGTGCCAGCTCACGAGACAGGCAAGACCACTATGGCTACACCTTC,CASSRDRQDHYGYTF
TRBJ1-2,NA,TRBV28,NA,TGTGCCAGCAGTTTACGACAGGACGGCGGCTACACCTTC,CASSLRQDGGYTF
TRBJ2-7,NA,TRBV11-2,NA,TGTGCCAGCAGCCCTGGGTACAGCCTCTCCTACGAGCAGTACTTC,CASSPGYSLSYEQYF
TRBJ2-1,NA,TRBV14,NA,TGTGCCAGCAGCCAAGATTCGCCAGGGGTCGTATACAATGAGCAGTTCTTC,CASSQDSPGVVYNEQFF
TRBJ1-1,once,TRBV27,NA,TGTGCCAGCAGTCCAGGAACCCGAAGCTTGAACACTGAAGCTTTCTTT,CASSPGTRSLNTEAFF
TRBJ2-2,NA,TRBV7-9,TRBD1,TGTGCCAGCAGCCCGTCCCGGGACAGGGGTCGTAGCACCGGGGAGCTGTTTTTT,CASSPSRDRGRSTGELFF
TRBJ2-3,NA,TRBV6-5,TRBD1,TGTGCCAGCAGAAATACAGGGGCGTCGGCAGATACGCAGTATTTT,CASRNTGASADTQYF
TRBJ2-7,NA,TRBV28,NA,TGTGCCAGCAGTTTTAACGAGCAGTACTTC,CASSFNEQYF
TRBJ2-5,NA,TRBV29-1,NA,TGCAGCGTTGGACCCAGGGGCTACCAAGAGACCCAGTACTTC,CSVGPRGYQETQYF
TRBJ2-3,NA,TRBV4-1,NA,TGCGCCAGCAGCCAAGATCTTGCCCCGAGGTTAAATACGCAGTATTTT,CASSQDLAPRLNTQYF
TRBJ2-7,NA,TRBV15,TRBD1,TGTGCCACCAGCAGAGACCTACCGGGACAGGGGTACGAGCAGTACTTC,CATSRDLPGQGYEQYF
TRBJ2-2,NA,TRBV6-5,NA,TGTGCCAGTCTCTTTCTAGCGAGGGGAACCGGGGAGCTGTTTTTT,CASLFLARGTGELFF
TRBJ1-5,NA,TRBV7-9,NA,TGTGCCAGCAGCTCCAGGGAGGATCAGCCCCAGCATTTT,CASSSREDQPQHF
TRBJ1-6,NA,TRBV5-1,NA,TGCGCCAGCAGCTTGGCCGGACAGAAAATGGGCTCACCCCTCCACTTT,CASSLAGQKMGSPLHF
TRBJ1-3,NA,TRBV28,NA,TGTGCCAGCAGTGGATACAGATCTGGTGGAAACACCATATATTTT,CASSGYRSGGNTIYF
TRBJ1-2,NA,TRBV19,NA,TGTGCCAGTAGTCTGAAATCCGGGACACAATCCTATGGCTACACCTTC,CASSLKSGTQSYGYTF
TRBJ1-2,NA,TRBV7-9,NA,TGTGCCAGCAGCTACCCCGGCGGCATCCTTCTTGGCTACACCTTC,CASSYPGGILLGYTF
TRBJ2-7,NA,TRBV1,NA,TGCACCAAGACGTTGACTAGCGGGGGCACATACGAGCAGTACTTC,CTKTLTSGGTYEQYF
TRBJ1-5,NA,TRBV7-6,TRBD1,TGTGCCAGCAGCATGACAGGGGACTTGAATCAGCCCCAGCATTTT,CASSMTGDLNQPQHF
TRBJ1-2,NA,TRBV28,TRBD1,TGTGCCAGCAGGAAGACAGGGGACGGCTACACCTTC,CASRKTGDGYTF
TRBJ1-1,few,TRBV5-6,NA,TGTGCCAGCAGCCCGCAGGGGTCGAGGACTGAAGCTTTCTTT,CASSPQGSRTEAFF
TRBJ2-7,NA,TRBV4-1,NA,TGCGCCAGCAGCCTAAACACAGGGAGCTCCTACGAGCAGTACTTC,CASSLNTGSSYEQYF
TRBJ2-2,NA,TRBV7-3,NA,TGTGCCAGCAGCTTACAAGCAACGAACACCGGGGAGCTGTTTTTT,CASSLQATNTGELFF
TRBJ1-2,once,TRBV27,NA,TGTGCCAGCAGGGTCCTCGGGGGGGGCGACGGCTATGGCTACACCTTC,CASRVLGGGDGYGYTF
TRBJ1-4,NA,TRBV7-3,TRBD1,TGTGCCAGCAGCCCTGGGACAGGGGGCTTCGAAAAACTGTTTTTT,CASSPGTGGFEKLFF
TRBJ1-3,NA,TRBV5-4,NA,TGTGCCAGCAGCTCCAGGACAATCAACTCTGGAAACACCATATATTTT,CASSSRTINSGNTIYF
TRBJ2-5,NA,TRBV10-3,TRBD1,TGTGCCATCAGTACTCGGACAGGGGGAGATAAAGAGACCCAGTACTTC,CAISTRTGGDKETQYF
TRBJ1-4,NA,TRBV11-2,TRBD1,TGTGCCAGCAGCGCGAGTGGGACAGGGGGCGAAAAACTGTTTTTT,CASSASGTGGEKLFF
TRBJ1-2,NA,TRBV11-1,TRBD1,TGTGCCAGCAGCCCGAACCGGGACAGGGGAGTCGGCTACACCTTC,CASSPNRDRGVGYTF
TRBJ1-2,NA,TRBV6-1,NA,TGTGCCAGCAGAGAAGGGACAAGCTATGGCTACACCTTC,CASREGTSYGYTF
TRBJ2-1,once,TRBV15,TRBD1,TGTGCCACCAGCAGAGGACGGGACAGGGAATACAATGAGCAGTTCTTC,CATSRGRDREYNEQFF
TRBJ1-1,once,TRBV29-1,NA,TGCAGCGCTTTCCCGACAGCCACTGAAGCTTTCTTT,CSAFPTATEAFF
TRBJ2-7,few,TRBV7-9,TRBD1,TGTGCCAGCAGCACCAACAGGGGGGCCTACGAGCAGTACTTC,CASSTNRGAYEQYF
TRBJ1-1,NA,TRBV21-1,NA,TGTGCCAGCAGCAAAGCGCTGAGGGGGCGTATATTCACTGAAGCTTTCTTT,CASSKALRGRIFTEAFF
TRBJ1-2,NA,TRBV9,NA,TGTGCCAGCAGCCAAGCGGGGGGCTATGGCTACACCTTC,CASSQAGGYGYTF
TRBJ2-7,NA,TRBV11-1,TRBD1,TGTGCCAGCAGTTCCACAGGGGGTCTCTCTTACGAGCAGTACTTC,CASSSTGGLSYEQYF
TRBJ2-1,NA,TRBV29-1,TRBD1,TGCAGCGTTGCCACACAGGGGGGCGGCAATGAGCAGTTCTTC,CSVATQGGGNEQFF
TRBJ1-2,once,TRBV21-1,NA,TGTGCCAGCAGCAAAGGTGCGGAGGGGCCCAGCTATGGCTACACCTTC,CASSKGAEGPSYGYTF
TRBJ2-2,once,TRBV5-1,NA,TGCGCCAGCAGCTGGGGGACAATGAACACCGGGGAGCTGTTTTTT,CASSWGTMNTGELFF
TRBJ2-1,NA,TRBV7-3,NA,TGTGCCAGCAGCTCATCCAAGGGAGAGACTTACAATGAGCAGTTCTTC,CASSSSKGETYNEQFF
TRBJ1-2,NA,TRBV19,TRBD1,TGTGCCAGTAGCCGAACAGGGGGCATGGATGGCTACACCTTC,CASSRTGGMDGYTF
TRBJ1-2,NA,TRBV6-1,NA,TGTGCCAGCAGTGATCGGGGGGGGAACACGGTCGGCTACACCTTC,CASSDRGGNTVGYTF
TRBJ2-6,once,TRBV5-1,NA,TGCGCCAGCAGCGCACGGGGAAGGGCTCTTTCTGGGGCCAACGTCCTGACTTTC,CASSARGRALSGANVLTF
TRBJ1-5,NA,TRBV6-5,NA,TGTGCCAGCAGACCTCGACTTAGTAGCAATCAGCCCCAGCATTTT,CASRPRLSSNQPQHF
TRBJ2-7,NA,TRBV3-1/TRBV3-2,NA,TGTGCCAGCAGCCGAACAGGTTCCTACGAGCAGTACTTC,CASSRTGSYEQYF
TRBJ2-3,NA,TRBV9,NA,TGTGCCAGCAGCGTACAGTACAGGGGCACAGATACGCAGTATTTT,CASSVQYRGTDTQYF
TRBJ2-1,NA,TRBV27,NA,TGTGCCAGCAGTCCCCGCGGGCACTACAATGAGCAGTTCTTC,CASSPRGHYNEQFF
TRBJ1-4,NA,TRBV5-6,TRBD1,TGTGCCAGCAGCTTGGGAGCCTCAGGGGGTGAAAAACTGTTTTTT,CASSLGASGGEKLFF
TRBJ1-1,NA,TRBV4-1,NA,TGCGCCAGCAGCCAAGAGATGAGGGCCGCTGAAGCTTTCTTT,CASSQEMRAAEAFF
TRBJ1-5,NA,TRBV9,NA,TGTGCCAGCAGCGTAGATGGGGGGGCCGGTAATCAGCCCCAGCATTTT,CASSVDGGAGNQPQHF
TRBJ1-5,NA,TRBV6-5,TRBD1,TGTGCCAGCAGCCCCGGGACAGGGCTAGGGCCCCAGCATTTT,CASSPGTGLGPQHF
TRBJ2-5,NA,TRBV19,TRBD1,TGTGCCAGTAGTAGTTCTGCGGGACAGGGTGTGAAGACCCAGTACTTC,CASSSSAGQGVKTQYF
TRBJ1-5,few,TRBV5-1,NA,TGCGCCAGCAGCTCTACAACCGGAGGCAATCAGCCCCAGCATTTT,CASSSTTGGNQPQHF
TRBJ2-1,NA,TRBV6-5,TRBD1,TGTGCCAGCAGGAGGGACAGCTACAATGAGCAGTTCTTC,CASRRDSYNEQFF
TRBJ1-4,NA,TRBV5-1,TRBD1,TGCGCCAGCAGCGGGACAGGAGATTCGGGAGAAAAACTGTTTTTT,CASSGTGDSGEKLFF
TRBJ2-7,NA,TRBV25-1,NA,TGTGCCAGCATGGGACAAAATCTCTACGAGCAGTACTTC,CASMGQNLYEQYF
TRBJ2-3,NA,TRBV5-1,TRBD2,TGCGCCAGCAGCTTGGTCCTAGCGGAGCACACAGATACGCAGTATTTT,CASSLVLAEHTDTQYF
TRBJ1-2,NA,TRBV12-3/TRBV12-4,NA,TGTGCCAGCACCGTTACAGGGTTCGATGGCTACACCTTC,CASTVTGFDGYTF
TRBJ2-7,NA,TRBV27,TRBD1,TGTGCCAGCAGTCCCAGAGGCAGGGGGTACGAGCAGTACTTC,CASSPRGRGYEQYF